Sequencing of this TCR beta chain was carried out in a study of cytomegalovirus exposure and HLA in healthy donors. V shed 2 bases, J shed 6 bases, and the junction held 6 bases outside the gene matches. The CDR3 is 14 amino acids. Germline V gene sequence: CDR1 SGHTA, CDR2 FQGNSA. There are a few counts of this clone. Its antigen is currently unknown. 13 Jbeta primers and 60 Vbeta primers were used for the PCR. The method was immunoSEQ multiplex PCR; TCRdb's version includes in-frame clones alone and lacks a portion of them. The sample consists of roughly 100,000 clones, approximately 81% of them appearing once. Study-wide results and limits: Based on reports, TCR beta sequences accurately predicted HLA-A and HLA-B alleles for most subjects.

The J gene is TRBJ2-7, the V gene TRBV7-2, with TRBD1 identical over 8 bases. The TCR was taken from a man aged 25 to 45 in good health and CMV-seronegative. Sequencing was done on a sample of PBMCs. CDR3 in amino acids: CASSLYSGGSEQYF. The DNA of the CDR3 is TGTGCCAGCAGCTTATATTCAGGGGGCTCCGAGCAGTACTTC. Combining the CDR3 with reference TRBV7-2 and TRBJ2-7 gives the whole variable domain GAGVSQSPSNKVTEKGKDVELRCDPISGHTALYWYRQSLGQGLEFLIYFQGNSAPDKSGLPSDRFSAERTGGSVSTLTIQRTQQEDSAVYLCASSLYSGGSEQYFGPGTRLTVT.